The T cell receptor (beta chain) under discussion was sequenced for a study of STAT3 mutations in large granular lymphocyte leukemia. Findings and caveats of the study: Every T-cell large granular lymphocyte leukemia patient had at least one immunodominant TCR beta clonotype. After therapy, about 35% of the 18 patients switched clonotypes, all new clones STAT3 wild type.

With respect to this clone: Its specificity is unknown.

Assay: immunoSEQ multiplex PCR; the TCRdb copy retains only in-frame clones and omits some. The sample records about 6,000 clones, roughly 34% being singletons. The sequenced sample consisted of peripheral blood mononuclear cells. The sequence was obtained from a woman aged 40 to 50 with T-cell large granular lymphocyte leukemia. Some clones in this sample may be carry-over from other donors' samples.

CDR3 amino acids: CASSYVGTGYTGELFF. CDR3 in DNA: TGTGCCAGCAGTTATGTGGGGACAGGGTACACCGGGGAGCTGTTTTTT. The chain recombines TRBV6-6 with TRBJ2-2; 9 nucleotides match TRBD1. The germline V gene has CDR1 MNHNY and CDR2 SVGAGI (reference sequence). This CDR3 spans 16 amino acids. Germline trimming cut 3 bases from V and 3 bases from J; bases unmatched to any gene: 5.